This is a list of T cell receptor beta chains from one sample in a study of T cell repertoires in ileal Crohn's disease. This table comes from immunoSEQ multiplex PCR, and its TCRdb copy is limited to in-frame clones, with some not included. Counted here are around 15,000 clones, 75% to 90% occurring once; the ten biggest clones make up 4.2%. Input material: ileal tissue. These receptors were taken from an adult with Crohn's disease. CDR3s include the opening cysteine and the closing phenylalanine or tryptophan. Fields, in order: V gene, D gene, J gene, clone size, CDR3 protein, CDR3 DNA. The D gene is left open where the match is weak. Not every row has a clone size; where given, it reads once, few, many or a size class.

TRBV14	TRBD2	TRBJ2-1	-	CASSQDLGGGLSYNEQFF	TGTGCCAGCAGCCAAGATCTTGGCGGGGGATTGTCCTACAATGAGCAGTTCTTC
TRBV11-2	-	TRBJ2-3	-	CASSLGDFRDTQYF	TGTGCCAGCAGCTTAGGGGACTTCAGAGATACGCAGTATTTT
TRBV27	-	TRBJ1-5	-	CASSLGGGPRENQPQHF	TGTGCCAGCAGTTTAGGGGGGGGCCCCCGGGAAAATCAGCCCCAGCATTTT
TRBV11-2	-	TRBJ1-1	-	CASSPNPGGTEAFF	TGTGCCAGCAGCCCTAACCCGGGGGGGACTGAAGCTTTCTTT
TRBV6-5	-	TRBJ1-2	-	CASNPLGANGYGYTF	TGTGCCAGCAACCCCCTGGGGGCGAATGGGTATGGCTACACCTTC
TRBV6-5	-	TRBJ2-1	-	CASSRGTVYNEQFF	TGTGCCAGCAGCCGGGGGACAGTCTACAATGAGCAGTTCTTC
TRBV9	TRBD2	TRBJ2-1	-	CASSDSPSRGAYNEQFF	TGTGCCAGCAGCGACTCCCCTTCGCGGGGGGCCTACAATGAGCAGTTCTTC
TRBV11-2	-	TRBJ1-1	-	CASSLWESDEAFF	TGTGCCAGCAGCCTTTGGGAGTCAGATGAAGCTTTCTTT
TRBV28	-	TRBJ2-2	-	CASSLKLITGELFF	TGTGCCAGCAGTTTAAAACTAATCACCGGGGAGCTGTTTTTT
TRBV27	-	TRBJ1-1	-	CASSLQVNTEAFF	TGTGCCAGCAGTTTACAGGTTAACACTGAAGCTTTCTTT
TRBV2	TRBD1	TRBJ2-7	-	CASSETGLSSYEQYF	TGTGCCAGCAGTGAGACAGGGCTCAGCTCCTACGAGCAGTACTTC
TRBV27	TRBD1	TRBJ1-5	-	CASRPGTAYQPQHF	TGTGCCAGCAGACCCGGGACAGCCTATCAGCCCCAGCATTTT
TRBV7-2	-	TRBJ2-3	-	CASSLGGTLTDTQYF	TGTGCCAGCAGCTTAGGGGGGACTCTCACAGATACGCAGTATTTT
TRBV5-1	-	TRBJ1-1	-	CASSLGAGSLMNTEAFF	TGCGCCAGCAGCTTGGGAGCGGGATCCCTCATGAACACTGAAGCTTTCTTT
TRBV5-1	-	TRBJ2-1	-	CASSSALTAHNEQFF	TGCGCCAGCAGCTCAGCGTTGACAGCTCACAATGAGCAGTTCTTC
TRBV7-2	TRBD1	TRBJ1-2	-	CASSPRDRNYGYTF	TGTGCCAGCAGCCCAAGGGACAGAAACTATGGCTACACCTTC
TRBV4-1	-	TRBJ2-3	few	CASSQDYGTDTQYF	TGCGCCAGCAGCCAAGACTACGGCACAGATACGCAGTATTTT
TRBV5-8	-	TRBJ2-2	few	CASSLTGLYTGELFF	TGTGCCAGCAGCTTGACAGGGTTGTACACCGGGGAGCTGTTTTTT
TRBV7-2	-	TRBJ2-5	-	CASSLAREETQYF	TGTGCCAGCAGCTTAGCGCGTGAAGAGACCCAGTACTTC
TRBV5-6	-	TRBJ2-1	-	CASSDTGTLNEQFF	TGTGCCAGCAGCGACACCGGGACTTTGAATGAGCAGTTCTTC
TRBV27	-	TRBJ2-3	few	CASSLYRGGTDTQYF	TGTGCCAGCAGTCTATACAGGGGAGGTACAGATACGCAGTATTTT
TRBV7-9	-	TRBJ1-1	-	CASSLGLGSGSTEAFF	TGTGCCAGCAGCTTAGGGTTAGGCAGCGGAAGCACTGAAGCTTTCTTT
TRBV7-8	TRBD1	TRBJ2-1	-	CASSRDRAGRGEQFF	TGTGCCAGCAGCCGTGACAGGGCAGGCCGTGGTGAGCAGTTCTTC
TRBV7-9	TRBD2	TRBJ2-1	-	CAGGPLAEENNEQFF	TGTGCCGGAGGTCCCCTAGCGGAAGAGAACAATGAGCAGTTCTTC
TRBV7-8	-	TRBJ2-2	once	CASSLGESGELFF	TGTGCCAGCAGCTTAGGAGAATCCGGGGAGCTGTTTTTT
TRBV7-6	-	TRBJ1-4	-	CASSLAGDRTNEKLFF	TGTGCCAGCAGCTTAGCAGGCGACAGAACTAATGAAAAACTGTTTTTT
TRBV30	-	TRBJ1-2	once	CAWSLVLNGYTF	TGTGCCTGGAGCCTAGTCCTCAATGGCTACACCTTC
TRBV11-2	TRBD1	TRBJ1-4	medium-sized	CASSSTGGLMANEKLFF	TGTGCCAGCAGCTCTACAGGGGGCTTGATGGCTAATGAAAAACTGTTTTTT
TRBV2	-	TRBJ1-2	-	CASSETQGYSGYTF	TGTGCCAGCAGTGAGACACAGGGTTATAGTGGCTACACCTTC
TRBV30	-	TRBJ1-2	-	CASTRQVDYGYTF	TGTGCCTCTACCCGGCAGGTAGACTATGGCTACACCTTC
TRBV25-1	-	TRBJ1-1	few	CASSEWGQNTEAFF	TGTGCCAGCAGTGAATGGGGACAGAACACTGAAGCTTTCTTT
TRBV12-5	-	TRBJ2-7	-	CASGLQSAYEQYF	TGTGCTAGTGGTTTGCAGAGCGCCTACGAGCAGTACTTC
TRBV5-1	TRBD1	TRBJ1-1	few	CASSLGQGMNTEAFF	TGCGCCAGCAGCCTGGGACAGGGGATGAACACTGAAGCTTTCTTT
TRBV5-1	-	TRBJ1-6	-	CASSPGLGSSYNSPLHF	TGCGCCAGCAGCCCCGGACTGGGGAGCTCCTATAATTCACCCCTCCACTTT
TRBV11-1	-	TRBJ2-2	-	CASSPPALQGELFF	TGTGCCAGCAGCCCCCCCGCTCTCCAGGGGGAGCTGTTTTTT
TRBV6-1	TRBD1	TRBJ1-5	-	CASSAGQGNNQPQHF	TGTGCCAGCAGTGCCGGACAGGGGAACAATCAGCCCCAGCATTTT
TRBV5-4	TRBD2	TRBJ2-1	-	CASSLSGRADGEQFF	TGTGCCAGCAGCCTTAGCGGGAGGGCAGACGGTGAGCAGTTCTTC
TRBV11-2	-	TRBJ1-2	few	CASSLDAGNYGYTF	TGTGCCAGCAGCTTAGATGCAGGGAACTATGGCTACACCTTC
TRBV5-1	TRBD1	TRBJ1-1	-	CASSPTGGEHTEAFF	TGCGCCAGCAGCCCGACAGGGGGCGAGCACACTGAAGCTTTCTTT
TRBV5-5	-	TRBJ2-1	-	CASSPRSYNEQFF	TGTGCCAGCAGCCCGAGGTCCTACAATGAGCAGTTCTTC
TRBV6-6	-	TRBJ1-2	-	CASSLVDSQANYGYTF	TGTGCCAGCAGCCTCGTCGACAGTCAGGCTAACTATGGCTACACCTTC
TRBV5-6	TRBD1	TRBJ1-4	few	CASSPGTGGSEEKLFF	TGTGCCAGCAGCCCTGGGACAGGGGGCAGTGAAGAAAAACTGTTTTTT
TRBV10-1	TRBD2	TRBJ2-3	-	CASSRTSGRTDTQYF	TGCGCCAGCTCAAGGACTAGCGGACGCACAGATACGCAGTATTTT
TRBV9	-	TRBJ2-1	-	CASSARNNEQFF	TGTGCCAGCAGCGCCAGAAACAATGAGCAGTTCTTC
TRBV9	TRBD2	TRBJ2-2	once	CASSVVIAGRTGELFF	TGTGCCAGCAGCGTAGTGATAGCGGGGAGAACCGGGGAGCTGTTTTTT